These 4 T cell receptor beta chains were sequenced from one sample in a study of cytomegalovirus exposure and HLA in healthy donors. PCR amplification relied on 60 Vbeta primers (plus 13 Jbeta primers). Sequencing used immunoSEQ multiplex PCR; TCRdb keeps in-frame clones, though not all of them. The sample has 160,000 or so clones, roughly 70% seen once; the top ten hold approximately 3%. Material for sequencing was PBMCs. The receptors derive from a young woman in good health and CMV-seronegative.

This clone has just a few counts. The chain links TRBV7-6 to TRBJ1-1; TRBD1 aligns across 9 bases. Trimming at V came to 4 bases and at J to 4 bases, leaving 4 bases not matched to a gene. The CDR3 runs to 14 residues. The germline CDR1 and CDR2 sequences are SGHVS and FNYEAQ. CDR3 DNA: TGTGCCAGCAGCTCGGGACAGGGATTCACTGAAGCTTTCTTT. Amino acid sequence: CASSSGQGFTEAFF.

In DNA form, the CDR3 reads TGTGCCAGCAGCCCCCCGAGGGAGGTCGGGAGTAGCACAGATACGCAGTATTTT. Amino acids: CASSPPREVGSSTDTQYF. The chain is built from TRBV9 and TRBJ2-3; a weak D match, TRBD2 (6 bases). This CDR3 spans 18 amino acids. CDR1 and CDR2 (germline): SGDLS, YYNGEE. The V and J ends lost 4 bases and 0 bases respectively, with 21 bases between them.

In this sample, this clone turned up once. The chain is built from TRBV7-2 and TRBJ2-7, with 13 bases aligning to TRBD2. V lost 6 bases, J lost 6 bases, and 11 bases stayed unmatched. The length of the CDR3 is 16 residues. The V gene's germline CDR1 is SGHTA and CDR2 FQGNSA. The CDR3 DNA sequence: TGTGCCAGCAGTTACCAAGGACTAGCGGGAGCCGGCGAGCAGTACTTC. It translates to CASSYQGLAGAGEQYF.

This clone was counted between two and nine times. The gene calls are TRBV19 and TRBJ1-5; TRBD1 might be the D (6 bases). Trimming shortened V by 4 bases and J by 1 base, and 14 bases separated the two germline ends. The CDR3 has 16 amino acids. The V gene's germline CDR1 is LNHDA and CDR2 SQIVND (reference sequence). CDR3 bases: TGTGCCAGTAGTAAAACCGGGACATTAAGCAATCAGCCCCAGCATTTT. Translating it yields CASSKTGTLSNQPQHF.